This entry describes one T cell receptor (beta chain). The data belong to a study of technical replicates of blood from a few donors. TCRdb's copy holds only in-frame clones and misses some; the assay was immunoSEQ multiplex PCR. The sample yields some 56,000 clones, 90% to 95% seen once. The clonotype comes from a human donor in good health. Some clones in this sample may be carry-over from other donors' samples. Material for sequencing was PBMCs.

The CDR3 region is CASSQAAGRTEAFF. DNA for the CDR3: TGTGCCAGCAGCCAAGCCGCAGGGCGTACTGAAGCTTTCTTT. The rearrangement joins TRBV4-2 to TRBJ1-1, with D possibly matching TRBD1 (5 bases). V lost 1 base and J 5 bases, leaving 11 bases between the germline ends. Per germline, CDR1 LGHNA and CDR2 YNFKEQ. The CDR3 is 14 amino acids.